One T cell receptor (beta chain) is described in this entry. Its antigen remains unidentified. The method was immunoSEQ multiplex PCR; TCRdb's version includes in-frame clones alone and lacks a portion of them. The sample yields about 1.5 million clones, 95% to 99% seen once. CDR3 length: 15 amino acids. The V gene's germline CDR1 is SGHAT and CDR2 FQNNGV. V lost 5 bases to trimming and J lost 4 bases; unmatched junction nucleotides: 7. The record originates from a study of shared clonotypes between healthy human individuals. Study-level information: Ranging from 18 to 49 in age, donors were a couple of women and a few men. The plates for each donor numbered three CD4 naive, three CD4 memory, two CD8 naive and one CD8 memory. Whole-study results and caveats: Generation probabilities of non-shared clonotypes were lower (relative to those shared by all four donors). Sharing across four donors was highest in naive CD4 (around 5%) and lowest in memory CD8 (about 0.4%).

The chain combines TRBV11-2 with TRBJ1-4, with TRBD1 identical over 7 bases. The sequence was obtained from a man aged 25-45 years in good health. The sample comprised naive CD4+ T cells sorted from blood. Regarding subset: CD45RA+ positively selected. CDR3 region: CASSVNRDSNEKLFF. For the CDR3, the DNA is TGTGCCAGCAGCGTTAACCGGGACAGTAATGAAAAACTGTTTTTT.